This TCR beta chain derives from a study of shared clonotypes between healthy human individuals. Study conclusions and caveats: Between a few donors, naive CD4 clonotypes were shared at a level of approximately 5%. Compared with clonotypes that all four donors shared, non-shared clonotypes had lower generation probabilities. Only blood samples were collected, and tissue repertoires likely differ.

On this clone itself: The antigen is undetermined.

Source study methods: Quality scores were absent from the junction-only immunoSEQ sequences, so filtering differed. The method was immunoSEQ multiplex PCR; TCRdb's version includes in-frame clones alone and lacks a portion of them. That table furnishes V, J and clone size, whereas the DNA furnished D and trimming. The sample holds about 600,000 clones, 95% to 98% seen once. Trimming removed 5 bases from V and 1 base from J; junction bases left unmatched: 6. The V gene's germline CDR1 is SEHNR and CDR2 FQNEAQ (reference sequence). CDR3 size: 16 residues. The rearrangement joins TRBV7-9 to TRBJ2-2; TRBD1 aligns across 8 bases. The specimen sequenced was naive CD4+ T cells sorted from blood. Described subset: CD45RA+ positively selected. The origin of this receptor is a woman in her 30s in good health. CDR3 region: CASSHSGTGNTGELFF. The CDR3, as DNA: TGTGCCAGCAGCCATTCCGGGACAGGGAACACCGGGGAGCTGTTTTTT.